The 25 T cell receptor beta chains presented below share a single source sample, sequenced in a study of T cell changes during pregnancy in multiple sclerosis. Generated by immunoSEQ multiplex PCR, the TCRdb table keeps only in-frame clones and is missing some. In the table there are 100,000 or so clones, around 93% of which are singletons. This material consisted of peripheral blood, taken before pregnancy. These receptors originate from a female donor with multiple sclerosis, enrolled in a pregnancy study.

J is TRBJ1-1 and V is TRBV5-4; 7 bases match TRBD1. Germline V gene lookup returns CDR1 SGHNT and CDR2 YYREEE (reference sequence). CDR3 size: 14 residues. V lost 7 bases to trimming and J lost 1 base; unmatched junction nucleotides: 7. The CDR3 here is CASGGAGGNTEAFF. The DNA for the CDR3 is TGTGCCAGCGGCGGGGCAGGGGGGAACACTGAAGCTTTCTTT. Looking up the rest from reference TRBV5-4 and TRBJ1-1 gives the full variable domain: ETGVTQSPTHLIKTRGQQVTLRCSSQSGHNTVSWYQQALGQGPQFIFQYYREEENGRGNFPPRFSGLQFPNYSSELNVNALELDDSALYLCASGGAGGNTEAFFGQGTRLTVV.

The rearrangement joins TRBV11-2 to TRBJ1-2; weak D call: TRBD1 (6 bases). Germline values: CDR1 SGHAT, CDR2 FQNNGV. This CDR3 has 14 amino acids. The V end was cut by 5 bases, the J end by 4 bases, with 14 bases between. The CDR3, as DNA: TGTGCCAGCAGCCTCCGGACAGATGGCTATGGCTACACCTTC. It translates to CASSLRTDGYGYTF.

As DNA, the CDR3 is TGTGCCTGGAGCGCCCCACGGACAGTGCTTTCCTACGAGCAGTACTTC. Its translation: CAWSAPRTVLSYEQYF. The J gene is TRBJ2-7, the V gene TRBV30, with D perhaps TRBD1 (6 bases). The germline CDR1 and CDR2 sequences are GTSNPN and SVGIG (reference sequence). Trimming removed 3 bases at V and 1 base at J, with 19 bases between. The CDR3 is 16 residues long.

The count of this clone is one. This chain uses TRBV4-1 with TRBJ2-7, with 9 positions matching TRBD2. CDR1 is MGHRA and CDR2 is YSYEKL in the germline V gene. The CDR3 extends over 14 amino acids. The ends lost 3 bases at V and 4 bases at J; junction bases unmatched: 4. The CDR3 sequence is CASSQPTSGYEQYF. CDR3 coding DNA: TGCGCCAGCAGCCAGCCGACTAGCGGTTACGAGCAGTACTTC.

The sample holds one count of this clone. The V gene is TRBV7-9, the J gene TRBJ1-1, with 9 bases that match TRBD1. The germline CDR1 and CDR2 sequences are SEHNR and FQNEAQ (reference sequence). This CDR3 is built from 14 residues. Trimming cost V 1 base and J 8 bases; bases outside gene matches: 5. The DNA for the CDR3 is TGTGCCAGCAGCTTAGAGGGGACAGGGTCCGAAGCTTTCTTT. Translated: CASSLEGTGSEAFF.

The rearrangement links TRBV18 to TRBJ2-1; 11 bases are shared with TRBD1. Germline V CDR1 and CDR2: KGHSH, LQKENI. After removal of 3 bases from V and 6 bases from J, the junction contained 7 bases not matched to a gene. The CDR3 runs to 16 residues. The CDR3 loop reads CASSPWTGGSANEQFF. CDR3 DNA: TGTGCCAGCTCACCTTGGACAGGGGGCTCTGCCAATGAGCAGTTCTTC. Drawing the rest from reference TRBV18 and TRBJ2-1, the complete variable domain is NAGVMQNPRHLVRRRGQEARLRCSPMKGHSHVYWYRQLPEEGLKFMVYLQKENIIDESGMPKERFSAEFPKEGPSILRIQQVVRGDSAAYFCASSPWTGGSANEQFFGPGTRLTVL.

The CDR3 DNA reads as TGTGCCAGCAGTGTCGGCGGAGACACAGATACGCAGTATTTT. Translation: CASSVGGDTDTQYF. The chain joins TRBV6-4 to TRBJ2-3, with D unresolved. Trimming took off 4 bases at V and 2 bases at J, with 10 bases between the two ends. The V gene's germline CDR1 is MRHNA and CDR2 SNTAGT. CDR3 length: 14 amino acids.

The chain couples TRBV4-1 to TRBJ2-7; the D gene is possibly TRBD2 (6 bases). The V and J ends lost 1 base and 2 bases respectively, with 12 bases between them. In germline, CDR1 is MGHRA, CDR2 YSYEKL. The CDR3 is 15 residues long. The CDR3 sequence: CASSQGLGRPYEQYF. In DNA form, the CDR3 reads TGCGCCAGCAGCCAAGGATTAGGGAGGCCCTACGAGCAGTACTTC.

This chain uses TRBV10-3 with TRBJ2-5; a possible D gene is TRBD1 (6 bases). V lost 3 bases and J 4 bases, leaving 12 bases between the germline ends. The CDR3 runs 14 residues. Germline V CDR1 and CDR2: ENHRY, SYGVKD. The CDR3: CAISDPGQRETQYF. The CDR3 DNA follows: TGTGCCATCAGTGACCCGGGACAACGAGAGACCCAGTACTTC.

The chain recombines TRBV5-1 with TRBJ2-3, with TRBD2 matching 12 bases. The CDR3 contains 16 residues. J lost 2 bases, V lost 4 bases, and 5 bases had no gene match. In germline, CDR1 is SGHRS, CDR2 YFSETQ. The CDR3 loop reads CASSPTSGSPTDTQYF. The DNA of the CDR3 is TGCGCCAGCAGCCCGACTAGCGGGAGCCCCACAGATACGCAGTATTTT. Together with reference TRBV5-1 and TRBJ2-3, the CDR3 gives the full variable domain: KAGVTQTPRYLIKTRGQQVTLSCSPISGHRSVSWYQQTPGQGLQFLFEYFSETQRNKGNFPGRFSGRQFSNSRSEMNVSTLELGDSALYLCASSPTSGSPTDTQYFGPGTRLTVL.

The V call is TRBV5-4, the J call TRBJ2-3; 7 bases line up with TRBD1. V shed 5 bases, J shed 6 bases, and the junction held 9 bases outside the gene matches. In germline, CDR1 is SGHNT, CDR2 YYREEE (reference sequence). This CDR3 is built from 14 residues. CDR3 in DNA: TGTGCCAGCAGGGAGGACAGGTCCCCCGATACGCAGTATTTT. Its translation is CASREDRSPDTQYF. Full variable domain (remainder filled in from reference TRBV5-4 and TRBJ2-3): ETGVTQSPTHLIKTRGQQVTLRCSSQSGHNTVSWYQQALGQGPQFIFQYYREEENGRGNFPPRFSGLQFPNYSSELNVNALELDDSALYLCASREDRSPDTQYFGPGTRLTVL.

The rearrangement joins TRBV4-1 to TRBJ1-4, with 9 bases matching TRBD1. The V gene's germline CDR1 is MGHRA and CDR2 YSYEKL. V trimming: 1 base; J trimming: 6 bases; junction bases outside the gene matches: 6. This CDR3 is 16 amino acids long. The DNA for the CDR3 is TGCGCCAGCAGCCAAGTGTTCCGGGACAGGGATGAAAAACTGTTTTTT. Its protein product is CASSQVFRDRDEKLFF.

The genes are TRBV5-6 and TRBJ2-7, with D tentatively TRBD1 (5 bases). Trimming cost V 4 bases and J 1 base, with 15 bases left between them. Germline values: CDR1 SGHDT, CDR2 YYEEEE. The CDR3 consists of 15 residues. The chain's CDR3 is CASSRLDSLSYEQYF. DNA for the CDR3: TGTGCCAGCAGCCGCCTCGACAGCCTTTCCTACGAGCAGTACTTC.

CDR3 loop: CASSLAGGPRDTQYF. The CDR3 DNA sequence: TGTGCCAGCAGCCTAGCGGGAGGGCCCCGAGATACGCAGTATTTT. This chain links TRBV13 with TRBJ2-3; 12 bases match TRBD2. The CDR3 covers 15 residues. Per the germline V gene, CDR1 is PRHDT and CDR2 is FYEKMQ (reference sequence). The J segment lost 5 bases and the V segment lost 5 bases, leaving 5 bases of the junction unmatched.

The CDR3 DNA sequence: TGTGCCAGCAGTAGCCCAAGGGGGGGGCTTAACTACGAGCAGTACTTC. Its translation is CASSSPRGGLNYEQYF. The J gene is TRBJ2-7, the V gene TRBV6-6; possible D gene TRBD2, 7 bases. Between the trimmed V and J ends, which lost 5 bases and 3 bases, there was a span of 20 bases. This CDR3 has 16 residues. The V gene's germline CDR1 is MNHNY and CDR2 SVGAGI (reference sequence).

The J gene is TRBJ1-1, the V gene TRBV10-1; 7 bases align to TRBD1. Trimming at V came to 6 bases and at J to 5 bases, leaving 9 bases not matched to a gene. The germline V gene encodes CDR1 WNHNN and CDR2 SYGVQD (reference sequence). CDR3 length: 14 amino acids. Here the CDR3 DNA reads TGCGCCAGCAGCGGGACAGCCCCAGGGACTGAAGCTTTCTTT. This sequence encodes CASSGTAPGTEAFF.

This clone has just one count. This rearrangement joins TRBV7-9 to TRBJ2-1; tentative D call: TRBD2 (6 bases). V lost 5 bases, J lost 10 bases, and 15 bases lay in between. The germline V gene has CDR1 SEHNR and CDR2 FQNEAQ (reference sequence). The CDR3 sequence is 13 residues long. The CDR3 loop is CASSNPTSWEQFF. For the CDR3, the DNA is TGTGCCAGCAGCAACCCCACTAGCTGGGAGCAGTTCTTC.

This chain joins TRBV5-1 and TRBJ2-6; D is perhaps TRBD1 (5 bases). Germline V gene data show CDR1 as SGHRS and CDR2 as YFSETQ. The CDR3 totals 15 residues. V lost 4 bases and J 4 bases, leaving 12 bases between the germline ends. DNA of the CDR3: TGCGCCAGCAGCCCCAGGGTCTCCGGGGCCAACGTCCTGACTTTC. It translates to CASSPRVSGANVLTF.

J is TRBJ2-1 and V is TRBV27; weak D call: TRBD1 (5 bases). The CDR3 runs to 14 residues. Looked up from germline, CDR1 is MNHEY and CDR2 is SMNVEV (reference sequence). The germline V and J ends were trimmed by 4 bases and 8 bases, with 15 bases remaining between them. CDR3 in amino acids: CASSYSRVGDEQFF. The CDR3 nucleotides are TGTGCCAGCAGTTATAGCAGGGTGGGCGATGAGCAGTTCTTC.

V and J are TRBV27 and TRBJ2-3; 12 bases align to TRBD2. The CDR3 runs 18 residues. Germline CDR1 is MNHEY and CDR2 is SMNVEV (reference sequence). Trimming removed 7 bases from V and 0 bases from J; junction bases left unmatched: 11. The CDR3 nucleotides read TGTGCCAGCACTCAAGCTAGCGGGAGGGCGTCTAGCACAGATACGCAGTATTTT. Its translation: CASTQASGRASSTDTQYF.

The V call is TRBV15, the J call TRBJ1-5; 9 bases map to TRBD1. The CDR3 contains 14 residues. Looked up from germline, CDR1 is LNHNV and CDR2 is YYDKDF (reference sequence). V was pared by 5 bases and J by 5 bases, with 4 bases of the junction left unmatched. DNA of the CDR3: TGTGCCACCAGCGGGAGGACAGGGGATCAGCCCCAGCATTTT. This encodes CATSGRTGDQPQHF.

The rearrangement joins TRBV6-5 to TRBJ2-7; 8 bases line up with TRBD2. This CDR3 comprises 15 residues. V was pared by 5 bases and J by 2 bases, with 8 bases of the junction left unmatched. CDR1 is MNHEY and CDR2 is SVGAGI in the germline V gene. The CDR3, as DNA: TGTGCCAGCAGTCAAACAGTAGCGGGAACCTACGAGCAGTACTTC. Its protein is CASSQTVAGTYEQYF.

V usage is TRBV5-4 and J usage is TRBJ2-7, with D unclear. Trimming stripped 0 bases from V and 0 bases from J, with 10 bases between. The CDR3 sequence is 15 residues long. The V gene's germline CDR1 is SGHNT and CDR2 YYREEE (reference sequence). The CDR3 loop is CASSLVGSSSYEQYF. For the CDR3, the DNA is TGTGCCAGCAGCTTGGTCGGGTCCAGCTCCTACGAGCAGTACTTC.

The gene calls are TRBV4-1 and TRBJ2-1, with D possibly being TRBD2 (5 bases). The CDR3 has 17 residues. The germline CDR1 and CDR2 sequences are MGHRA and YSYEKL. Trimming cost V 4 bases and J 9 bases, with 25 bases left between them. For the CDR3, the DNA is TGCGCCAGCAGCCCCCTCCTTAGCGCAGGTGGACTCGGTGAGCAGTTCTTC. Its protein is CASSPLLSAGGLGEQFF.

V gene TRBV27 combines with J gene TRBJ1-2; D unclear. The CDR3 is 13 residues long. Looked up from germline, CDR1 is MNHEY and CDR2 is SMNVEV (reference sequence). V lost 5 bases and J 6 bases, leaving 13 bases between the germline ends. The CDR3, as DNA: TGTGCCAGCAGTAGGCAGGCAAGGAATGGCTACACCTTC. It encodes CASSRQARNGYTF.